The 30 T cell receptor beta chains given below trace back to one sample, sequenced in a study of vaccination and CD4 T cells after COVID-19. No antigen has been assigned to these receptors. Sequencing of the DNA from cultured CD4+ T cells was carried out with the Oncomine TCR Beta short-read assay. TCRdb called the PCR reads again in MiXCR, with one record for every CDR3 protein. The table shows approximately 22,000 distinct CDR3 sequences, with 60% occurring only once. This sample's treatment: approximately 10-day PBMC culture with coronavirus spike peptide pools or control peptides (ViraFEST assay). This specimen was CD4+ T cells from blood, cultured in vitro, taken after SARS-CoV-2 vaccination. The source of these receptors is a human donor who received a COVID-19 vaccine.

This sequence joins TRBV6-2 or TRBV6-3 and TRBJ2-7, with a weak D call TRBD1 (6 bases). Germline CDR1 MNHEY, CDR2 SVGEGT. CDR3 length equals 13 residues. The V end was cut by 4 bases, the J end by 1 base, with 8 bases between. CDR3 sequence reads: CASSFGTSYEQYF. DNA for the CDR3: TGTGCCAGCAGTTTCGGGACATCCTACGAGCAGTACTTC.

The chain uses TRBV7-9 and TRBJ2-1; TRBD2 agrees at 8 bases. The CDR3 is 14 amino acids. Germline lookup yields CDR1 SEHNR and CDR2 FQNEAQ (reference sequence). Trimming took 5 bases from V and 4 from J; bases not matched to a gene: 4. Here the CDR3 reads CASSAGLVYNEQFF. The CDR3 nucleotides read TGTGCCAGCAGCGCGGGACTAGTTTACAATGAGCAGTTCTTC.

The gene calls are TRBV20-1 and TRBJ2-1; D gene unclear. Per the germline V gene, CDR1 is DFQATT and CDR2 is SNEGSKA (reference sequence). The V end lost 3 bases, the J end lost 3 bases, and 9 bases lay between the germline ends. The length of the CDR3 is 13 residues. CDR3 loop: CSASPGRYNEQFF. CDR3 nucleotide sequence: TGCAGTGCTAGCCCAGGACGCTACAATGAGCAGTTCTTC.

CDR3 sequence reads: CASSNPGGSVYGYTF. CDR3 DNA sequence: TGTGCCAGTAGTAACCCAGGGGGCTCTGTCTATGGCTACACCTTC. The J gene is TRBJ1-2, the V gene TRBV19, with 8 positions matching TRBD1. The CDR3 sequence is 15 residues long. Unmatched junction bases numbered 8, after V lost 4 bases and J lost 4 bases. Germline CDR1 is LNHDA and CDR2 is SQIVND (reference sequence). The variable domain in full, with the rest retrieved from reference TRBV19 and TRBJ1-2, is DGGITQSPKYLFRKEGQNVTLSCEQNLNHDAMYWYRQDPGQGLRLIYYSQIVNDFQKGDIAEGYSVSREKKESFPLTVTSAQKNPTAFYLCASSNPGGSVYGYTFGSGTRLTVV.

Details on this clonotype: Since no conserved phenylalanine or tryptophan closes the CDR3, a read error is the likely cause. This rearrangement joins TRBV12-3 or TRBV12-4 to TRBJ2-7; tentatively, D is TRBD1 (6 bases). Trimming took off 6 bases at V and 7 bases at J, with 10 bases between the two ends. The CDR3 spans 11 residues. The CDR3 DNA sequence: TGTGCCAGCAGCCGGACAGATGAGCAGTACCTC. It codes for CASSRTDEQYL.

The table lists this clonotype with a count of one. V usage is TRBV20-1 and J usage is TRBJ2-7; D is tentatively TRBD1 or TRBD2 (5 bases each). V lost 3 bases, J lost 5 bases, and 20 bases lay in between. This CDR3 is 15 amino acids long. The germline V gene has CDR1 DFQATT and CDR2 SNEGSKA (reference sequence). Here the CDR3 DNA reads TGCAGTGCTAGTGGGGTGAGGGGCGCGAAGAACGAGCAGTACTTC. Translating it yields CSASGVRGAKNEQYF.

The chain links TRBV10-3 to TRBJ2-5; the D gene is possibly TRBD2 (6 bases). Per germline, CDR1 ENHRY and CDR2 SYGVKD. The CDR3 covers 15 residues. V lost 0 bases and J lost 0, with 8 bases in between. DNA for the CDR3: TGTGCCATCAGTGAGTCCCGGGGGAACCAAGAGACCCAGTACTTC. This gives the protein CAISESRGNQETQYF.

This clonotype was counted between two and nine times. This chain connects TRBV7-9 to TRBJ2-2; D not certain. The V end was cut by 5 bases, the J end by 4 bases, with 14 bases between. Germline lookup yields CDR1 SEHNR and CDR2 FQNEAQ (reference sequence). This CDR3 has 15 residues. CDR3 in DNA: TGTGCCAGCAGCACGACCCGGTACCTCACCGGGGAGCTGTTTTTT. As protein: CASSTTRYLTGELFF. The full variable domain, its missing parts supplied by reference TRBV7-9 and TRBJ2-2, is DTGVSQNPRHKITKRGQNVTFRCDPISEHNRLYWYRQTLGQGPEFLTYFQNEAQLEKSRLLSDRFSAERPKGSFSTLEIQRTEQGDSAMYLCASSTTRYLTGELFFGEGSRLTVL.

The gene calls are TRBV12-3 or TRBV12-4 and TRBJ2-4; 9 positions agree with TRBD2. This CDR3 is built from 15 residues. V was clipped by 5 bases and J by 9 bases; unmatched bases: 11. The CDR3 nucleotides are TGTGCCAGCAGTCCACGCTCGCGGGGGGGGAGCATTCAGTACTTC. It encodes CASSPRSRGGSIQYF.

The table lists this clonotype with a few counts. The chain joins TRBV19 to TRBJ2-5; D is perhaps TRBD2 (6 bases). There are 16 residues in the CDR3. The germline gives CDR1 LNHDA, CDR2 SQIVND (reference sequence). The V end lost 3 bases, the J end lost 5 bases, and 19 bases lay between the germline ends. The CDR3 protein is CASSISAGLEVETQYF. Written as DNA, the CDR3 is TGTGCCAGTAGTATTAGTGCGGGGCTTGAGGTCGAGACCCAGTACTTC.

The CDR3 sequence: CASSLSVNTEAFF. The CDR3 bases are TGTGCCAGCAGTTTATCCGTGAACACTGAAGCTTTCTTT. This chain links TRBV12-3 or TRBV12-4 with TRBJ1-1; D gene uncertain. This CDR3 is 13 amino acids long. V was clipped by 2 bases and J by 0 bases, with 4 bases between them.

The rearrangement links TRBV7-9 to TRBJ2-5; weak D call: TRBD2 (6 bases). Trimming pared 2 bases from V and 1 base from J, leaving 14 bases between. The CDR3 contains 16 residues. Germline V gives CDR1 SEHNR, CDR2 FQNEAQ (reference sequence). The CDR3 spells CASSLRDSGLQETQYF. The CDR3 DNA follows: TGTGCCAGCAGCTTACGGGACTCGGGACTCCAAGAGACCCAGTACTTC. Drawing the rest from reference TRBV7-9 and TRBJ2-5, the complete variable domain is DTGVSQNPRHKITKRGQNVTFRCDPISEHNRLYWYRQTLGQGPEFLTYFQNEAQLEKSRLLSDRFSAERPKGSFSTLEIQRTEQGDSAMYLCASSLRDSGLQETQYFGPGTRLLVL.

There are a few counts of this clonotype. The chain has TRBV19 and TRBJ1-5, with 9 bases lining up with TRBD1. J gave up 0 bases and V 2 bases, and 5 bases lay outside the gene matches. CDR3 length: 17 residues. The germline V gene encodes CDR1 LNHDA and CDR2 SQIVND (reference sequence). CDR3 loop: CASSITTGGGSNQPQHF. In DNA, the CDR3 is TGTGCCAGTAGTATAACGACAGGGGGAGGTAGCAATCAGCCCCAGCATTTT.

The V gene is TRBV27, the J gene TRBJ1-5, with D uncertain. Trimming shortened V by 2 bases and J by 4 bases, and 12 bases separated the two germline ends. The V gene's germline CDR1 is MNHEY and CDR2 SMNVEV (reference sequence). The CDR3 consists of 15 residues. CDR3 protein: CASSLVKSGNQPQHF. The CDR3 DNA sequence: TGTGCCAGCAGTTTAGTTAAGTCGGGTAATCAGCCCCAGCATTTT.

The chain links TRBV20-1 to TRBJ1-5; D is perhaps TRBD1 (5 bases). Trimming removed 5 bases from V and 3 bases from J, with 14 bases in between. The CDR3 consists of 14 residues. The germline V gene has CDR1 DFQATT and CDR2 SNEGSKA (reference sequence). CDR3 loop: CSAPSRGTNQPQHF. Written as DNA, the CDR3 is TGCAGTGCTCCCTCTAGGGGTACCAATCAGCCCCAGCATTTT.

The table lists this clonotype with a count of one. The rearrangement uses TRBV6-1 and TRBJ2-1, with 12 bases aligning to TRBD2. The V segment lost 5 bases and the J segment 3 bases; nucleotides outside the gene matches: 2. Germline V lookup: CDR1 MNHNS, CDR2 SASEGT. The CDR3 totals 15 residues. Here the CDR3 DNA reads TGTGCCAGCAGTCAACTAGCGGGGGGCTACAATGAGCAGTTCTTC. The encoded protein is CASSQLAGGYNEQFF.

V gene TRBV30 combines with J gene TRBJ1-2; the match to TRBD1 covers 10 bases. Germline V CDR1 and CDR2: GTSNPN, SVGIG (reference sequence). The CDR3 runs 14 residues. V gave up 2 bases and J gave up 7 bases; unmatched junction bases: 7. The CDR3: CAWSIWDRGIGYTF. In nucleotides, the CDR3 is TGTGCCTGGAGTATTTGGGACAGGGGAATTGGCTACACCTTC.

The rearrangement links TRBV12-3 or TRBV12-4 to TRBJ1-1; D might be TRBD1 (6 bases). CDR3 length: 12 amino acids. V was trimmed by 1 base and J by 11 bases, leaving 11 bases between them. The DNA for the CDR3 is TGTGCCAGCAGTTTAGGGCAGGGGAGGGCTTTCTTT. This gives the protein CASSLGQGRAFF.

This clonotype was counted between two and nine times. This sequence joins TRBV30 and TRBJ2-3; D uncertain. The CDR3 sequence is 15 residues long. Trimming took 0 bases from V and 2 from J, leaving 12 bases between them. From germline, CDR1 is GTSNPN and CDR2 SVGIG (reference sequence). For the CDR3, the DNA is TGTGCCTGGAGTGTATCGCCAGGAGCCACAGATACGCAGTATTTT. This sequence encodes CAWSVSPGATDTQYF. Based on the CDR3 plus reference TRBV30 and TRBJ2-3, the full variable domain is SQTIHQWPATLVQPVGSPLSLECTVEGTSNPNLYWYRQAAGRGLQLLFYSVGIGQISSEVPQNLSASRPQDRQFILSSKKLLLSDSGFYLCAWSVSPGATDTQYFGPGTRLTVL.

The rearrangement joins TRBV11-1 to TRBJ1-2; perhaps TRBD1 as D (5 bases). Germline CDR1 and CDR2: SGHAT and FQDESV (reference sequence). The CDR3 spans 12 residues. Deletions cut 5 bases from V and 2 bases from J, with 6 bases between. CDR3 region: CASSRDNYGYTF. CDR3 nucleotide sequence: TGTGCCAGCAGCCGGGACAACTATGGCTACACCTTC.

The chain has TRBV30 and TRBJ1-2; D ambiguous. Trimming pared 1 base from V and 0 bases from J, leaving 12 bases between. The CDR3 length is 15 residues. Germline V gene lookup returns CDR1 GTSNPN and CDR2 SVGIG (reference sequence). Here the CDR3 reads CAWSGETLTNYGYTF. The DNA for the CDR3 is TGTGCCTGGAGTGGGGAAACCCTCACTAACTATGGCTACACCTTC.

The rearrangement joins TRBV7-2 to TRBJ2-3; the match to TRBD2 covers 8 bases. The CDR3 totals 18 residues. Germline loops: CDR1 SGHTA, CDR2 FQGNSA. Germline trimming cut 1 base from V and 0 bases from J; bases unmatched to any gene: 9. The CDR3 here is CASSLEGGGFLSTDTQYF. CDR3 DNA sequence: TGTGCCAGCAGCTTAGAAGGCGGGGGGTTCCTTAGCACAGATACGCAGTATTTT.

The J gene is TRBJ2-5, the V gene TRBV19; possible D gene TRBD2, 5 bases. Germline V CDR1 and CDR2: LNHDA, SQIVND (reference sequence). The germline V and J ends were trimmed by 3 bases and 5 bases, with 10 bases remaining between them. The CDR3 is 13 amino acids. The CDR3 loop reads CASSMLRRETQYF. CDR3 nucleotides: TGTGCCAGTAGTATGCTAAGGAGGGAGACCCAGTACTTC. Full variable domain (remainder filled in from reference TRBV19 and TRBJ2-5): DGGITQSPKYLFRKEGQNVTLSCEQNLNHDAMYWYRQDPGQGLRLIYYSQIVNDFQKGDIAEGYSVSREKKESFPLTVTSAQKNPTAFYLCASSMLRRETQYFGPGTRLLVL.

Only a few counts were recorded for this clonotype. The rearrangement joins TRBV2 to TRBJ2-2; the D is unclear. The CDR3 runs 14 residues. CDR1 SNHLY and CDR2 FYNNEI come from the germline V gene. Trimming removed 3 bases at V and 0 bases at J, with 5 bases between. For the CDR3, the DNA is TGTGCCAGCAGTGAGATGGCGAACACCGGGGAGCTGTTTTTT. This gives the protein CASSEMANTGELFF. The full variable domain, in which reference TRBV2 and TRBJ2-2 provide the parts outside the CDR3, is EPEVTQTPSHQVTQMGQEVILRCVPISNHLYFYWYRQILGQKVEFLVSFYNNEISEKSEIFDDQFSVERPDGSNFTLKIRSTKLEDSAMYFCASSEMANTGELFFGEGSRLTVL.

About this clonotype: Sequence at one end of the junction differs from germline and may be a read error. This rearrangement joins TRBV5-5 to TRBJ1-2; the match to TRBD1 covers 9 bases. The CDR3 runs to 17 residues. CDR1 and CDR2 from the germline V gene are SGHKS and YYEKEE (reference sequence). The CDR3 region is CASSLRLTGGAGYGYTF. DNA of the CDR3: TGTGCCAGCAGCTTGAGACTTACAGGGGGCGCGGGCTATGGCTACACCTTT.

This clonotype has more than one count but fewer than ten. This chain joins TRBV19 and TRBJ1-1; D unresolved. The germline V gene encodes CDR1 LNHDA and CDR2 SQIVND (reference sequence). V dropped 3 bases and J dropped 4 bases, with 12 bases sitting between them. The CDR3 covers 14 residues. In DNA form, the CDR3 reads TGTGCCAGTAGTATGAACTCGGGGATCACTGAAGCTTTCTTT. Amino acids: CASSMNSGITEAFF. Full variable domain (rest looked up from reference TRBV19 and TRBJ1-1): DGGITQSPKYLFRKEGQNVTLSCEQNLNHDAMYWYRQDPGQGLRLIYYSQIVNDFQKGDIAEGYSVSREKKESFPLTVTSAQKNPTAFYLCASSMNSGITEAFFGQGTRLTVV.

V usage is TRBV7-2 and J usage is TRBJ2-3; the match to TRBD2 covers 10 bases. Trimming cost V 5 bases and J 10 bases; bases outside gene matches: 6. Germline V gene sequence: CDR1 SGHTA, CDR2 FQGNSA. The CDR3 contains 13 residues. This CDR3 reads CASSPSGGGAQYF. The CDR3, as DNA: TGTGCCAGCAGCCCCAGCGGGGGGGGGGCGCAGTATTTT.

V gene TRBV9 combines with J gene TRBJ1-2; a weak D match, TRBD1 (6 bases). Between the trimmed V and J ends, which lost 3 bases and 8 bases, there was a span of 23 bases. This CDR3 is built from 16 residues. Germline V lookup: CDR1 SGDLS, CDR2 YYNGEE. The CDR3, as DNA: TGTGCCAGCAGCGCCGGGATTTATGTGCGAGGGGGGGGCTACACCTTC. Translated: CASSAGIYVRGGGYTF.

This clonotype was counted a single time. This chain links TRBV7-2 with TRBJ2-7; D is perhaps TRBD2 (6 bases). V was trimmed by 1 base and J by 3 bases, leaving 16 bases between them. The CDR3 consists of 16 residues. Germline V lookup: CDR1 SGHTA, CDR2 FQGNSA. CDR3: CASSLVGGELVYEQYF. The CDR3 DNA is TGTGCCAGCAGCTTAGTAGGCGGGGAGTTAGTCTACGAGCAGTACTTC.

The chain is built from TRBV10-1 and TRBJ1-3; the D gene is possibly TRBD1 (5 bases). The germline CDR1 and CDR2 sequences are WNHNN and SYGVQD (reference sequence). This CDR3 region has 13 residues. V was shortened by 3 bases and J by 11 bases, with 14 bases between the two germline ends. CDR3 region: CASSDGAGRAIYF. The CDR3 DNA is TGCGCCAGCAGTGATGGGGCAGGGCGGGCCATATATTTT.